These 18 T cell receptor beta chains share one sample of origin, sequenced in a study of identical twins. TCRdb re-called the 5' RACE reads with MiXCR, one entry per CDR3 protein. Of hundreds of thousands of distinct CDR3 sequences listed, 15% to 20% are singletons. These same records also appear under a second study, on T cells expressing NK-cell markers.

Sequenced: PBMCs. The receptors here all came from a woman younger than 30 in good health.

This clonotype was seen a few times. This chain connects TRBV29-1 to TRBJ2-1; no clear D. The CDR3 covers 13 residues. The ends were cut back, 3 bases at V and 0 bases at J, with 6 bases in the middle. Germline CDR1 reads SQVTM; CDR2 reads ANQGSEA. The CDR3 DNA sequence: TGCAGCGTTGACACGGTCTCCTACAATGAGCAGTTCTTC. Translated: CSVDTVSYNEQFF.

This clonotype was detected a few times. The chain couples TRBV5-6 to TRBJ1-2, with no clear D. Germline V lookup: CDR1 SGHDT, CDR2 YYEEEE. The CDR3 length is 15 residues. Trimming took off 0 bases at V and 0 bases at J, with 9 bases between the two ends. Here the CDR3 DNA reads TGTGCCAGCAGCTTGGATGGGAGGGCTAACTATGGCTACACCTTC. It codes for CASSLDGRANYGYTF.

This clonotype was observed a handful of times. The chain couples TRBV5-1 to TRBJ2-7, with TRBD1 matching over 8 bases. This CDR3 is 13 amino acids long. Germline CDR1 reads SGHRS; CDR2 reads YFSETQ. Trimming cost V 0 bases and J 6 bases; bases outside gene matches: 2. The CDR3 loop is CASSLGQGAEQYF. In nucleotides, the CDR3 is TGCGCCAGCAGCTTGGGGCAGGGGGCCGAGCAGTACTTC.

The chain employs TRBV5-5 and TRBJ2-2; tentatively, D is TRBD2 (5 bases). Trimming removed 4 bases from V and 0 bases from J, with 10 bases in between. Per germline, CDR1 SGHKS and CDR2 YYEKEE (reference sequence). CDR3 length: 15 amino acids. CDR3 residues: CASSPTRANTGELFF. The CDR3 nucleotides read TGTGCCAGCAGCCCTACTAGGGCGAACACCGGGGAGCTGTTTTTT.

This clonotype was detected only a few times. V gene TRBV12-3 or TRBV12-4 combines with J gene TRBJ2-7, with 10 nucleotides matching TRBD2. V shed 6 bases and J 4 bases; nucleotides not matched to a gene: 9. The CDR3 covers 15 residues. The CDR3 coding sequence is TGTGCCAGCAGCCCCACAGCGGGAGGGAGATACGAGCAGTACTTC. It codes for CASSPTAGGRYEQYF.

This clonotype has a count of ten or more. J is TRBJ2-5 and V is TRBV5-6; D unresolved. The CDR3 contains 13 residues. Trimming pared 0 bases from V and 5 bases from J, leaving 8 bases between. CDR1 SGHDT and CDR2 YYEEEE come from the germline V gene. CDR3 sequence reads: CASSLVLDETQYF. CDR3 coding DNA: TGTGCCAGCAGCTTGGTCCTAGATGAGACCCAGTACTTC.

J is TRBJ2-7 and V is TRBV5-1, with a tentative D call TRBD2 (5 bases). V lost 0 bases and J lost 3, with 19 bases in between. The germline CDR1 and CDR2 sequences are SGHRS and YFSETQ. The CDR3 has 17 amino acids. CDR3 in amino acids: CASSLVVASTTRYEQYF. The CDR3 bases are TGCGCCAGCAGCTTGGTTGTGGCTAGCACCACGCGCTACGAGCAGTACTTC. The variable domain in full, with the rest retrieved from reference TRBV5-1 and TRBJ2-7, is KAGVTQTPRYLIKTRGQQVTLSCSPISGHRSVSWYQQTPGQGLQFLFEYFSETQRNKGNFPGRFSGRQFSNSRSEMNVSTLELGDSALYLCASSLVVASTTRYEQYFGPGTRLTVT.

CDR3 sequence (DNA): TGTGCCAGCATTAGCGGGAATTACATTAATGAGCAGTTCTTC. Amino acid sequence: CASISGNYINEQFF. The chain carries TRBV6-2 or TRBV6-3 and TRBJ2-1; 8 bases line up with TRBD2. Trimming at V came to 7 bases and at J to 7 bases, leaving 9 bases not matched to a gene. The CDR3 covers 14 residues. CDR1 MNHEY and CDR2 SVGEGT come from the germline V gene.

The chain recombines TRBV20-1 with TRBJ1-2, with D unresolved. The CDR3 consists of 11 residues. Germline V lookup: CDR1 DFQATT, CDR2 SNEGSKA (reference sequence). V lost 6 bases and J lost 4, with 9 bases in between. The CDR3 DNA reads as TGCAGTGCCTACGGAACCTATGGCTACACCTTC. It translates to CSAYGTYGYTF.

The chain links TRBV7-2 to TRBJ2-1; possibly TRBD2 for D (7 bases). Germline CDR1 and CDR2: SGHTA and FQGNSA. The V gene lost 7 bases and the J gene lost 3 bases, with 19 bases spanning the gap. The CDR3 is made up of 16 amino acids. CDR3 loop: CASTLRGGASYNEQFF. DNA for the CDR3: TGTGCCAGCACTCTGAGGGGGGGGGCTAGCTACAATGAGCAGTTCTTC.

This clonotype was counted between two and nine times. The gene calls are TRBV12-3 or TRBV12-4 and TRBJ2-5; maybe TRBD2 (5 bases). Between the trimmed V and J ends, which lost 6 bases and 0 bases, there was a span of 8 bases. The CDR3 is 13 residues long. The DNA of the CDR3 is TGTGCCAGCAGCGCGGACTACCAAGAGACCCAGTACTTC. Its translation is CASSADYQETQYF.

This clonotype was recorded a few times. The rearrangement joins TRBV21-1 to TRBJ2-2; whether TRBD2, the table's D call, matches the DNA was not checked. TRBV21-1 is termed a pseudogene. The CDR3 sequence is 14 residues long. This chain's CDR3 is CASSGLAETGELFF. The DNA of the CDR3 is TGTGCCAGCAGTGGACTAGCTGAGACCGGGGAGCTGTTTTTT.

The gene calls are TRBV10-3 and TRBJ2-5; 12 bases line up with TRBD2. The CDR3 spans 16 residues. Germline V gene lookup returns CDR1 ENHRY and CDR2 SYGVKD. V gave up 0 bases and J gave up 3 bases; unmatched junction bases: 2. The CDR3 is CAISESRTSGKETQYF. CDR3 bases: TGTGCCATCAGTGAGTCCAGGACTAGCGGGAAAGAGACCCAGTACTTC.

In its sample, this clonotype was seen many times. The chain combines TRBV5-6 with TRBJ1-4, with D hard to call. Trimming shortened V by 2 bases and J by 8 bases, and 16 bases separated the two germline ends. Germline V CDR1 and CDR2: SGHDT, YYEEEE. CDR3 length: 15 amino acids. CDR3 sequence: CASSLLSAMAEKLFF. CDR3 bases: TGTGCCAGCAGCTTATTATCGGCCATGGCCGAAAAACTGTTTTTT.

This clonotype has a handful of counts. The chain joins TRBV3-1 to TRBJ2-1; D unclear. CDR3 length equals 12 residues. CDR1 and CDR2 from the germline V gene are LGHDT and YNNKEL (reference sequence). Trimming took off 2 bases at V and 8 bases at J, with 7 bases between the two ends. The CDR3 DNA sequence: TGTGCCAGCAGCCAATCCCGGTATGAGCAGTTCTTC. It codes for CASSQSRYEQFF.

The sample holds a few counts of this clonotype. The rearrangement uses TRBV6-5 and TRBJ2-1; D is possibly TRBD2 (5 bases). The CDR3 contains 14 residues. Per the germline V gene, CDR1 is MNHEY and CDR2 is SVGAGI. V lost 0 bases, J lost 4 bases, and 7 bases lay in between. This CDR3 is CASSYSEDYNEQFF. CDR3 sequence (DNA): TGTGCCAGCAGTTACTCGGAGGATTACAATGAGCAGTTCTTC.

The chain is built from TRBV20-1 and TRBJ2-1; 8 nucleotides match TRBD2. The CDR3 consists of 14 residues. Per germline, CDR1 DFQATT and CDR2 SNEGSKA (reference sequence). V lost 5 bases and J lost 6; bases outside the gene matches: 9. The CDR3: CSAPLLAGGNEQFF. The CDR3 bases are TGCAGTGCTCCACTTTTGGCGGGAGGCAATGAGCAGTTCTTC.

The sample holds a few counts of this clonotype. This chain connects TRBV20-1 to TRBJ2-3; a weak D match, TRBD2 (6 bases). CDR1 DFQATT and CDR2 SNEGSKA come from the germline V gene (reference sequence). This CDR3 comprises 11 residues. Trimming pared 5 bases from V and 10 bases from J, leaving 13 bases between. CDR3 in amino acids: CSARDFSPQYF. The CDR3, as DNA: TGCAGTGCTCGGGACTTCTCCCCGCAGTATTTT.